The 23 T cell receptor beta chains below come from one sample, sequenced in a study of blood T cell repertoires in COVID-19. The table came from immunoSEQ multiplex PCR; TCRdb's copy has only in-frame clones and leaves some out. The data contain around 260,000 clones, roughly 86% of them singletons. The specimen was peripheral blood. All receptors come from a human donor in a cohort sampled during active COVID-19.

The rearrangement uses TRBV5-1 and TRBJ1-6, with D unclear. V was pared by 4 bases and J by 6 bases, with 14 bases between. Germline CDR1 is SGHRS and CDR2 is YFSETQ. The CDR3 contains 15 residues. Written as DNA, the CDR3 is TGCGCCAGCAGCCAAAATCCGGGGAGTAATTCACCCCTCCACTTT. It encodes CASSQNPGSNSPLHF.

As for this clone: This same CDR3 is encoded by further DNA sequences in the sample. This chain links TRBV19 with TRBJ1-2, with 10 bases that match TRBD1. The germline V gene has CDR1 LNHDA and CDR2 SQIVND (reference sequence). V was pared by 3 bases and J by 1 base, with 2 bases of the junction left unmatched. This CDR3 has 15 amino acids. The CDR3 reads CASSIGTGVNYGYTF. CDR3 sequence (DNA): TGTGCCAGTAGTATTGGGACAGGGGTTAACTATGGCTACACCTTC.

This chain links TRBV5-1 with TRBJ1-5; 8 nucleotides align to TRBD1. Germline CDR1 reads SGHRS; CDR2 reads YFSETQ. With 0 bases clipped from V and 2 bases from J, the junction kept 4 bases outside the gene matches. The CDR3 spans 16 residues. The CDR3 reads CASSLGAQGGNQPQHF. CDR3 sequence (DNA): TGCGCCAGCAGCTTGGGGGCACAGGGGGGCAATCAGCCCCAGCATTTT.

This chain links TRBV30 with TRBJ2-7; 13 positions match TRBD2. The V gene end was trimmed by 1 base and the J gene end by 2 bases; junction bases not matched to a gene: 5. The CDR3 consists of 16 residues. Germline values: CDR1 GTSNPN, CDR2 SVGIG (reference sequence). CDR3 DNA: TGTGCCTGGAGTGGGTGGGGGACTAGCGGGGCCTACGAGCAGTACTTC. Translating it yields CAWSGWGTSGAYEQYF.

This rearrangement joins TRBV5-5 to TRBJ1-4; 7 bases agree with TRBD1. The germline gives CDR1 SGHKS, CDR2 YYEKEE (reference sequence). The CDR3 runs to 15 residues. V was pared by 2 bases and J by 6 bases, with 7 bases of the junction left unmatched. In DNA form, the CDR3 reads TGTGCCAGCAGCTTCCGCGACAGGGAGGATGAAAAACTGTTTTTT. Protein sequence: CASSFRDREDEKLFF.

The genes are TRBV9 and TRBJ1-2, with 7 bases that match TRBD1. CDR3 size: 14 residues. Germline V gives CDR1 SGDLS, CDR2 YYNGEE. Trimming at V came to 0 bases and at J to 4 bases, leaving 3 bases not matched to a gene. The CDR3 sequence: CASSVADRVYGYTF. The CDR3 DNA sequence: TGTGCCAGCAGCGTAGCTGACAGGGTCTATGGCTACACCTTC.

This sequence joins TRBV11-1 and TRBJ2-7; 9 bases are shared with TRBD2. The CDR3 has 14 residues. Germline CDR1 and CDR2: SGHAT and FQDESV (reference sequence). With 6 bases clipped from V and 2 bases from J, the junction kept 5 bases outside the gene matches. The CDR3 nucleotides are TGTGCCAGCAGTCCGACTAGCGGCCCCTACGAGCAGTACTTC. It is translated as CASSPTSGPYEQYF.

The rearrangement joins TRBV28 to TRBJ2-4; D unresolved. CDR1 and CDR2 from the germline V gene are MDHEN and SYDVKM. This CDR3 is built from 14 residues. V gave up 3 bases and J gave up 2 bases, with 8 bases separating them. CDR3 residues: CASSFGWSKNIQYF. CDR3 bases: TGTGCCAGCAGTTTCGGTTGGTCCAAAAACATTCAGTACTTC.

This sequence joins TRBV13 and TRBJ1-1; D might be TRBD1 (5 bases). V was shortened by 2 bases and J by 1 base, with 8 bases between the two germline ends. The CDR3 length is 14 residues. Germline-derived CDR1 and CDR2 are PRHDT and FYEKMQ (reference sequence). DNA for the CDR3: TGTGCCAGCAGCTTAATGCAGGGGAACACTGAAGCTTTCTTT. Translating gives CASSLMQGNTEAFF.

This clone was seen a handful of times. The chain recombines TRBV19 with TRBJ1-1, with TRBD1 identical over 8 bases. This CDR3 has 16 amino acids. Germline V gene sequence: CDR1 LNHDA, CDR2 SQIVND (reference sequence). V lost 3 bases, J lost 0 bases, and 6 bases stayed unmatched. In nucleotides, the CDR3 is TGTGCCAGTAGTATTGCAGGGGGCGCGGTGAACACTGAAGCTTTCTTT. Translated: CASSIAGGAVNTEAFF.

This chain links TRBV28 with TRBJ2-7; 10 positions agree with TRBD2. The V gene end was trimmed by 1 base and the J gene end by 0 bases; junction bases not matched to a gene: 3. From germline, CDR1 is MDHEN and CDR2 SYDVKM. The CDR3 extends over 16 amino acids. CDR3 sequence reads: CASSLSGTSASYEQYF. The CDR3 DNA reads TGTGCCAGCAGTTTATCCGGGACTAGCGCCTCCTACGAGCAGTACTTC.

The chain uses TRBV28 and TRBJ2-7; 7 positions agree with TRBD2. Per germline, CDR1 MDHEN and CDR2 SYDVKM. This CDR3 is built from 15 residues. The junction had 8 bases not matched to a gene; V was cut back by 5 bases and J by 1 base. This CDR3 is CASSAQGGGSYEQYF. The DNA of the CDR3 is TGTGCCAGCAGTGCCCAGGGCGGGGGATCCTACGAGCAGTACTTC.

This clone has just one count. The chain carries TRBV4-1 and TRBJ1-3; 7 bases map to TRBD1. Germline CDR1 MGHRA, CDR2 YSYEKL. There are 18 residues in the CDR3. V shed 1 base, J shed 4 bases, and the junction held 13 bases outside the gene matches. The CDR3 sequence is CASSQGGGTDPSGNTIYF. Written as DNA, the CDR3 is TGCGCCAGCAGCCAAGGCGGGGGGACAGATCCTTCCGGAAACACCATATATTTT.

The J gene is TRBJ1-5, the V gene TRBV9; 8 bases are a match to TRBD1. This CDR3 is 14 amino acids long. V dropped 2 bases and J dropped 9; count of bases not matched to a gene: 7. Germline CDR1 and CDR2: SGDLS and YYNGEE. As DNA, the CDR3 is TGTGCCAGCAGCGTGGACAGGGACTTAGGGCCCCAGCATTTT. Its protein product is CASSVDRDLGPQHF.

The DNA of the CDR3 is TGTGCCAGCAGTGATGTGAACCCGGAGCAGACCCAGTACTTC. Translated: CASSDVNPEQTQYF. The chain uses TRBV2 and TRBJ2-5, with D hard to call. This CDR3 is built from 14 residues. Germline-derived CDR1 and CDR2 are SNHLY and FYNNEI. Trimming took 3 bases from V and 6 from J, leaving 14 bases between them.

The chain combines TRBV6-2 or TRBV6-3 with TRBJ1-1; D might be TRBD1 (5 bases). This CDR3 is built from 13 residues. Per the germline V gene, CDR1 is MNHEY and CDR2 is SVGEGT. Between the trimmed V and J ends, which lost 5 bases and 4 bases, there was a span of 11 bases. DNA of the CDR3: TGTGCCAGCAGTAAGGGGATACCCACTGAAGCTTTCTTT. Protein: CASSKGIPTEAFF.

The V gene is TRBV21-1, the J gene TRBJ2-7; TRBD1 is taken as the D call from the table, unchecked against the DNA. TRBV21-1 corresponds to a pseudogene. This CDR3 is 12 amino acids long. The CDR3 bases are TGTGCCAGCAGCGGGACATCCTACGAGCAGTACTTC. This codes for CASSGTSYEQYF.

The chain has TRBV2 and TRBJ2-3, with 7 bases fitting TRBD2. With V trimmed by 4 bases and J by 4 bases, 8 bases remained unmatched. Germline CDR1 SNHLY, CDR2 FYNNEI. The CDR3 sequence is 15 residues long. The CDR3 bases are TGTGCCAGCAGTGCGGGCGGGAGAGGAGCAGATACGCAGTATTTT. It is translated as CASSAGGRGADTQYF.

The chain has TRBV7-9 and TRBJ1-3; 8 bases match TRBD1. Germline V gene lookup returns CDR1 SEHNR and CDR2 FQNEAQ (reference sequence). J lost 0 bases, V lost 6 bases, and 7 bases had no gene match. The CDR3 totals 16 residues. CDR3 sequence: CASRTGARDSGNTIYF. The CDR3 DNA reads as TGTGCCAGCAGGACAGGGGCCCGAGACTCTGGAAACACCATATATTTT. Looking up the rest from reference TRBV7-9 and TRBJ1-3 gives the full variable domain: DTGVSQNPRHKITKRGQNVTFRCDPISEHNRLYWYRQTLGQGPEFLTYFQNEAQLEKSRLLSDRFSAERPKGSFSTLEIQRTEQGDSAMYLCASRTGARDSGNTIYFGEGSWLTVV.

The count of this clone is one. The rearrangement uses TRBV6-5 and TRBJ1-6; D possibly corresponds to TRBD1 (5 bases). V shed 2 bases and J shed 8 bases, with 16 bases lying between them. Germline V CDR1 and CDR2: MNHEY, SVGAGI. The CDR3 spans 16 residues. CDR3 in amino acids: CASSYSWETGDSPLHF. The CDR3 region has the DNA TGTGCCAGCAGTTACAGTTGGGAAACGGGGGATTCACCCCTCCACTTT.

The V gene is TRBV10-3, the J gene TRBJ1-3, with no clear D. CDR1 is ENHRY and CDR2 is SYGVKD in the germline V gene. V was pared by 3 bases and J by 2 bases, with 14 bases between. This CDR3 has 16 amino acids. CDR3: CAISDTAGRTGNTIYF. CDR3 sequence (DNA): TGTGCCATCAGTGACACGGCCGGGAGGACTGGAAACACCATATATTTT.

The chain employs TRBV7-2 and TRBJ2-4; TRBD2 matches at 7 bases. The CDR3 length is 18 residues. Germline V lookup: CDR1 SGHTA, CDR2 FQGNSA. With 5 bases clipped from V and 0 bases from J, the junction kept 13 bases outside the gene matches. For the CDR3, the DNA is TGTGCCAGCAGCACGCGGGTGGGTAGCGGGCTAGCCAAAAACATTCAGTACTTC. The encoded protein is CASSTRVGSGLAKNIQYF.

This clone was picked up one time. The rearrangement uses TRBV5-8 and TRBJ1-3, with a tentative D call TRBD1 (5 bases). The CDR3 spans 15 residues. The germline CDR1 and CDR2 sequences are SGHTS and YDEGEE. V was cut by 6 bases and J by 2 bases, with 15 bases left in between. The CDR3 protein is CASNRRGGAGNTIYF. In DNA, the CDR3 is TGTGCCAGCAACCGACGTGGGGGGGCTGGAAACACCATATATTTT.